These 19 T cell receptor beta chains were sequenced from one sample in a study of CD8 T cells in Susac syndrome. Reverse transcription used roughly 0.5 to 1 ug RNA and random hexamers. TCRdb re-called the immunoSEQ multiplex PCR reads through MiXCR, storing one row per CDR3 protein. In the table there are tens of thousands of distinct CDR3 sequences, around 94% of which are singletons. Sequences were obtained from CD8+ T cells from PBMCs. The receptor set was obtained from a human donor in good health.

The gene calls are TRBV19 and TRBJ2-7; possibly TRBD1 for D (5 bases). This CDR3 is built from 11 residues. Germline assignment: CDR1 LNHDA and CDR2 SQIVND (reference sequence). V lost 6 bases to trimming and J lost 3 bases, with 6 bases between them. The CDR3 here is CASRTGYEQYF. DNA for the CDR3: TGTGCCAGTAGAACAGGCTACGAGCAGTACTTC.

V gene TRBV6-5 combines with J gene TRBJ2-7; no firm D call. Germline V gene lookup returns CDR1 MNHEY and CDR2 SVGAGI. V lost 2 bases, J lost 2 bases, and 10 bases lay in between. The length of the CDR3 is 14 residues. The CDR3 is CASSYETATYEQYF. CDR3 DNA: TGTGCCAGCAGTTACGAGACGGCTACCTACGAGCAGTACTTC.

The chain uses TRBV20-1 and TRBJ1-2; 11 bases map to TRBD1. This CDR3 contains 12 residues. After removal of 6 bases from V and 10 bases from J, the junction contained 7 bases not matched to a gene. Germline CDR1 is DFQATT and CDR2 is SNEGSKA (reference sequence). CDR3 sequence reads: CSAAGTGGDYTF. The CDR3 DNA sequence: TGCAGTGCGGCCGGGACAGGGGGTGACTACACCTTC.

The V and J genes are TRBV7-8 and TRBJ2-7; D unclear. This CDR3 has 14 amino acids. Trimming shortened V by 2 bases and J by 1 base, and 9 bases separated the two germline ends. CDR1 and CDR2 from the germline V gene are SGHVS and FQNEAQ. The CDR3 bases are TGTGCCAGCAGCTTAAGAATGGCGTCCTACGAGCAGTACGTC. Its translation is CASSLRMASYEQYV.

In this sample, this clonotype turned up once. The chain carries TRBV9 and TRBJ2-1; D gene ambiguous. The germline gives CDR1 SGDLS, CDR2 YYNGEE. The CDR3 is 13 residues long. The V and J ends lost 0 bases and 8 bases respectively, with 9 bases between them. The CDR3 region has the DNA TGTGCCAGCAGCGTAGCTACCCTCGATGAGCAGTTCTTC. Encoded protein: CASSVATLDEQFF.

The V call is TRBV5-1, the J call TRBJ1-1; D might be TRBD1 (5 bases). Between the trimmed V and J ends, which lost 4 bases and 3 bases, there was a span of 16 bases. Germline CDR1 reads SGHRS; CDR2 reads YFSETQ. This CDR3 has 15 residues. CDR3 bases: TGCGCCAGCAGCAACCAGGGCGATGGCGACACTGAAGCTTTCTTT. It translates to CASSNQGDGDTEAFF. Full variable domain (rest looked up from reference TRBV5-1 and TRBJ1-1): KAGVTQTPRYLIKTRGQQVTLSCSPISGHRSVSWYQQTPGQGLQFLFEYFSETQRNKGNFPGRFSGRQFSNSRSEMNVSTLELGDSALYLCASSNQGDGDTEAFFGQGTRLTVV.

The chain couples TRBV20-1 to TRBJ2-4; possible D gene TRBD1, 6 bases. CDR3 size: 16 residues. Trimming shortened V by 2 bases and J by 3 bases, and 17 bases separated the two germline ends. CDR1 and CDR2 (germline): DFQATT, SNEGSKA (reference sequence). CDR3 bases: TGCAGTGCTAGATTAGGGGGACCCCAGGGCAAAAACATTCAGTACTTC. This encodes CSARLGGPQGKNIQYF.

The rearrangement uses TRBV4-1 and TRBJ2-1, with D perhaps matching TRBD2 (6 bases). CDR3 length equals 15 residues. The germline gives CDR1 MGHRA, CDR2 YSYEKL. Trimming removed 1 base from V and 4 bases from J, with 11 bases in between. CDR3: CASSQGAGLYNEQFF. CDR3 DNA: TGCGCCAGCAGCCAAGGGGCAGGACTATACAATGAGCAGTTCTTC.

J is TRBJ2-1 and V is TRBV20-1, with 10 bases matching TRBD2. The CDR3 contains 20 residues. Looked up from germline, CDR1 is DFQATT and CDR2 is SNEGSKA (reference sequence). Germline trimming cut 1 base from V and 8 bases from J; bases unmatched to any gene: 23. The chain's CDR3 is CSARGLRGSGGPKVEHEQFF. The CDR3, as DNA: TGCAGTGCTAGAGGCCTTAGGGGTAGCGGGGGGCCCAAGGTTGAGCATGAGCAGTTCTTC.

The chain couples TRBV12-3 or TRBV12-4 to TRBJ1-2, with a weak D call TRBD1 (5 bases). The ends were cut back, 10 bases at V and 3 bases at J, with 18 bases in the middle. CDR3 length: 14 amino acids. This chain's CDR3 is CAIENGGVDYGYTF. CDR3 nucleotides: TGTGCCATCGAGAATGGGGGGGTTGACTATGGCTACACCTTC.

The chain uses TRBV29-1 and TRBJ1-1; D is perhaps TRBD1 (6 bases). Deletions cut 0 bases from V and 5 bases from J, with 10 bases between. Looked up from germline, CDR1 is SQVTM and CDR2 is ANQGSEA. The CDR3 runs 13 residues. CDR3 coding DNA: TGCAGCGTTGAAGAGGGGGGGCCTACTGAAGCTTTCTTT. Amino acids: CSVEEGGPTEAFF.

Here the CDR3 DNA reads TGCGCCAGCAGCCAATTGCGGGACCTGGGGACCGGGGAGCTGTTTTTT. Translated, it gives CASSQLRDLGTGELFF. The chain uses TRBV4-1 and TRBJ2-2, with D maybe TRBD2 (6 bases). In germline, CDR1 is MGHRA, CDR2 YSYEKL. The CDR3 has 16 amino acids. With 2 bases removed from V and 5 bases from J, the gap between germline ends came to 15 bases.

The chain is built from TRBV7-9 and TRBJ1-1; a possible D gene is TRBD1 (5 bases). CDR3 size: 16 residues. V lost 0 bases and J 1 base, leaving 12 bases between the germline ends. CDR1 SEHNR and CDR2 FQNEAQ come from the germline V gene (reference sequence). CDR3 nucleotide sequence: TGTGCCAGCAGCTTAGCGGACCTTGGGGGGAACACTGAAGCTTTCTTT. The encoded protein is CASSLADLGGNTEAFF. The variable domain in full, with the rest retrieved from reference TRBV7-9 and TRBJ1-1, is DTGVSQNPRHKITKRGQNVTFRCDPISEHNRLYWYRQTLGQGPEFLTYFQNEAQLEKSRLLSDRFSAERPKGSFSTLEIQRTEQGDSAMYLCASSLADLGGNTEAFFGQGTRLTVV.

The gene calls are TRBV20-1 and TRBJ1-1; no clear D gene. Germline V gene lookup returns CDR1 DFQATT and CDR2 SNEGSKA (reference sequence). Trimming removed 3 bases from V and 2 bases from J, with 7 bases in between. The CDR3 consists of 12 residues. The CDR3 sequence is CSASGYNTEAFF. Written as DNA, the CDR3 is TGCAGTGCTAGTGGTTATAACACTGAAGCTTTCTTT.

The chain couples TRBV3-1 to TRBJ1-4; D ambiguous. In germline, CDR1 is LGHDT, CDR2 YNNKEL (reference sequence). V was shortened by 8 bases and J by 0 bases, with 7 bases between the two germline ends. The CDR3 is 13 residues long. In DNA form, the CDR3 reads TGTGCCAGCTCAGTGGCAACTAATGAAAAACTGTTTTTT. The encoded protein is CASSVATNEKLFF.

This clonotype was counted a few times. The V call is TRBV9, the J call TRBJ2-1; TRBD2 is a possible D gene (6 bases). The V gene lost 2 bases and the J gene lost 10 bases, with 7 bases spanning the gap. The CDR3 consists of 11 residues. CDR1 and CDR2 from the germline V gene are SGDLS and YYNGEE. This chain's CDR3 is CASSVGGEQFF. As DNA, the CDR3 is TGTGCCAGCAGCGTCGGAGGGGAGCAGTTCTTC.

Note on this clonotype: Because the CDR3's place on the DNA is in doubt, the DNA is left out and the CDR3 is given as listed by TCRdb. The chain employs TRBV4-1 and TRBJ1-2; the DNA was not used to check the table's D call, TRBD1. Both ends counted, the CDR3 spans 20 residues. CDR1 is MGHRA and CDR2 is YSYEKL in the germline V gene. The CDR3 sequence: CASSQDPRGFSGVRDYGYTF.

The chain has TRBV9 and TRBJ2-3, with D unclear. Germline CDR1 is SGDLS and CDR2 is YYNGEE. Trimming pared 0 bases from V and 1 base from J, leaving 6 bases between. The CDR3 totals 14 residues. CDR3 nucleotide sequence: TGTGCCAGCAGCGTAGCGTCCGGCACAGATACGCAGTATTTT. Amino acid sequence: CASSVASGTDTQYF.

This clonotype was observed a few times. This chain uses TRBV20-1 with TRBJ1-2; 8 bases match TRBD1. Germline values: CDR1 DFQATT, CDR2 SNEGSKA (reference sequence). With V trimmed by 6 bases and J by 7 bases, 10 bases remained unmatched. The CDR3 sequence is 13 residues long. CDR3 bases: TGCAGTGCGTGGACAGGGACTTGGCGTGGCTACACCTTC. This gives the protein CSAWTGTWRGYTF.